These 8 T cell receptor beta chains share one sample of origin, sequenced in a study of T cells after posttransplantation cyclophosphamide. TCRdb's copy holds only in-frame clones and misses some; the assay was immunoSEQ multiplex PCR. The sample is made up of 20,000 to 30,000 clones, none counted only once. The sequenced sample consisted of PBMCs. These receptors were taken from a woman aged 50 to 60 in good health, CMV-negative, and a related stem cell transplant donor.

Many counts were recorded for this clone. The DNA of the CDR3 is TGTGCCAGCAGGGACAGGGCCTCCTATGGCTACACCTTC. Its translation: CASRDRASYGYTF. V is TRBV6-6 and J is TRBJ1-2; 8 bases fit TRBD1. V dropped 6 bases and J dropped 4; count of bases not matched to a gene: 4. The CDR3 covers 13 residues. From germline, CDR1 is MNHNY and CDR2 SVGAGI (reference sequence).

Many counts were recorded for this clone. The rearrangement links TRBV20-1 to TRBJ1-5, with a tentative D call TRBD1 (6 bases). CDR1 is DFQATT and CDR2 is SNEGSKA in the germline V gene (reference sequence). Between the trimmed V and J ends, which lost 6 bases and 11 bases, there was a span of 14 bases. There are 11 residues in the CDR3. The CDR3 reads CSAITGMAQHF. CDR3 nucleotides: TGCAGTGCCATAACAGGGATGGCCCAGCATTTT.

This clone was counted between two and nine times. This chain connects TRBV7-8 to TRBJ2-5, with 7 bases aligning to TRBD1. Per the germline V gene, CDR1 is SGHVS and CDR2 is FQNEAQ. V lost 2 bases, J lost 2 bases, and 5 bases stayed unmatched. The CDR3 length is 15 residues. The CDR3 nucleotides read TGTGCCAGCAGCTTAACCCCCAGGGGGCAAGAGACCCAGTACTTC. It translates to CASSLTPRGQETQYF. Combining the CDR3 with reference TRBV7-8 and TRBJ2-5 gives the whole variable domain GAGVSQSPRYKVAKRGQDVALRCDPISGHVSLFWYQQALGQGPEFLTYFQNEAQLDKSGLPSDRFFAERPEGSVSTLKIQRTQQEDSAVYLCASSLTPRGQETQYFGPGTRLLVL.

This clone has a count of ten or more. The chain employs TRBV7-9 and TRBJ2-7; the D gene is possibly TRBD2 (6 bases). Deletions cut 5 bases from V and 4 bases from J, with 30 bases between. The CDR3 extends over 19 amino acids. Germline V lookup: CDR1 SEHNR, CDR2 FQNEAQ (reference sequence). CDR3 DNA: TGTGCCAGCAGCCTGATTCCGGGATGGGGCACCCCGGGAGTGTACGAGCAGTACTTC. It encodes CASSLIPGWGTPGVYEQYF.

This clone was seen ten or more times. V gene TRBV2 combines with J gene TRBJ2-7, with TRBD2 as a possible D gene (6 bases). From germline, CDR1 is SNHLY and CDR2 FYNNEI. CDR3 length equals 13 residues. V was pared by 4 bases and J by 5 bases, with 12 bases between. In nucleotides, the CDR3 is TGTGCCAGCAGTGTGGAGGGGAGAAACGAGCAGTACTTC. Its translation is CASSVEGRNEQYF.

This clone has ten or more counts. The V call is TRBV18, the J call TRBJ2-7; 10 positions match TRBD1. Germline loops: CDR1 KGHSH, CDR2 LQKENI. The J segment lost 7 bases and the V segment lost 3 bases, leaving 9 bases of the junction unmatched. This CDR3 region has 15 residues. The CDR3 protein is CASSPRTGGDGEQYF. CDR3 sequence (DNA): TGTGCCAGCTCACCCCGGACAGGGGGGGACGGAGAGCAGTACTTC.

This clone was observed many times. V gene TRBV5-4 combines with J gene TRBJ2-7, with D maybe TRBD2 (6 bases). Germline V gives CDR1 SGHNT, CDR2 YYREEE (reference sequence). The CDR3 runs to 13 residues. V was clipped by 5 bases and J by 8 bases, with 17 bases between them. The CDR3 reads CASSMSGPTKQYF. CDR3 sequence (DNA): TGTGCCAGCAGTATGAGCGGGCCTACGAAGCAGTACTTC. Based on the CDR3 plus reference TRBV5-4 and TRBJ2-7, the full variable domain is ETGVTQSPTHLIKTRGQQVTLRCSSQSGHNTVSWYQQALGQGPQFIFQYYREEENGRGNFPPRFSGLQFPNYSSELNVNALELDDSALYLCASSMSGPTKQYFGPGTRLTVT.

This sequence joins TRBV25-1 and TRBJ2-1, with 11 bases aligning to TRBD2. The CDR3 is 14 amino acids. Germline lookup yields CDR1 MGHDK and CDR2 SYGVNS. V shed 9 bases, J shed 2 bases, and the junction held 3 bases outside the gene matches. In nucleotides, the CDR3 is TGTGCCAGTGATAGCGGGGGGGCCTACAATGAGCAGTTCTTC. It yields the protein CASDSGGAYNEQFF.